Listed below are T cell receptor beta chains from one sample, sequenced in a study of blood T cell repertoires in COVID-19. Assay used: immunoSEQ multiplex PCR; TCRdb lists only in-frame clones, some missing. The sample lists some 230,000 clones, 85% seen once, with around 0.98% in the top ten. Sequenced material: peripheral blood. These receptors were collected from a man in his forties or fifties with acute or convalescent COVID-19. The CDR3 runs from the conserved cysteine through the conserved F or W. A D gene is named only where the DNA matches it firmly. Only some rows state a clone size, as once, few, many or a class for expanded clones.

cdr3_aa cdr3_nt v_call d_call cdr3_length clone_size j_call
CASSQDRGSGNTIYF TGCGCCAGCAGCCAAGACAGGGGCTCTGGAAACACCATATATTTT TRBV4-1 . 15 . TRBJ1-3
CASTSLAGGAYNEQFF TGTGCCAGTACTTCCCTAGCGGGGGGGGCCTACAATGAGCAGTTCTTC TRBV19 TRBD2 16 . TRBJ2-1
CASSPTGSGNTEAFF TGTGCCAGCAGCCCTACAGGGAGCGGGAACACTGAAGCTTTCTTT TRBV7-9 . 15 once TRBJ1-1
CASSSNSGSYNEQFF TGCGCCAGCAGCTCCAATTCGGGCTCCTACAATGAGCAGTTCTTC TRBV5-1 . 15 . TRBJ2-1
CASSAGPTESYNEQFF TGTGCCAGCAGCGCGGGTCCTACCGAATCCTACAATGAGCAGTTCTTC TRBV9 . 16 . TRBJ2-1
CASTIPGQGYEQYF TGTGCCAGCACCATACCGGGACAGGGGTACGAGCAGTACTTC TRBV28 TRBD1 14 . TRBJ2-7
CASSPDVGGVSEKLFF TGTGCCAGCAGCCCGGACGTGGGGGGGGTTAGTGAAAAACTGTTTTTT TRBV9 . 16 . TRBJ1-4
CASSKVEPGSYGYTF TGTGCCAGCAGTAAAGTCGAGCCAGGTTCCTATGGCTACACCTTC TRBV2 . 15 . TRBJ1-2
CSVEGGGSAFF TGCAGCGTTGAAGGGGGGGGGTCAGCTTTCTTT TRBV29-1 . 11 . TRBJ1-1
CASSWTGGYEQYF TGTGCCAGCAGCTGGACAGGGGGGTACGAGCAGTACTTC TRBV6-2/TRBV6-3 TRBD1 13 . TRBJ2-7
CASSLVAGGQPQHF TGCGCCAGCAGCTTGGTCGCAGGGGGACAGCCCCAGCATTTT TRBV5-1 TRBD1 14 . TRBJ1-5
CASSARQEYSPLHF TGTGCCAGCAGCGCTAGACAGGAGTATTCACCCCTCCACTTT TRBV9 . 14 . TRBJ1-6
CASSLAPDEKLFF TGCGCCAGCAGCTTGGCACCGGATGAAAAACTGTTTTTT TRBV5-1 . 13 . TRBJ1-4
CASSLSGQGNEKLFF TGTGCCAGCAGCCTTTCGGGACAGGGCAACGAAAAACTGTTTTTT TRBV3-1/TRBV3-2 TRBD1 15 once TRBJ1-4
CASSRGLESPLHF TGTGCCAGCAGCCGAGGTTTAGAATCACCCCTCCACTTT TRBV4-2 . 13 . TRBJ1-6
CASSFVASGMGTGELFF TGCGCCAGCAGCTTCGTGGCTAGCGGAATGGGCACCGGGGAGCTGTTTTTT TRBV5-1 TRBD2 17 . TRBJ2-2
CASSPVTGASTDTQYF TGTGCCAGCTCACCAGTCACAGGGGCTAGCACAGATACGCAGTATTTT TRBV18 TRBD1 16 . TRBJ2-3
CASSVGQQNSPLHF TGTGCCAGCAGCGTTGGACAGCAAAATTCACCCCTCCACTTT TRBV7-8 . 14 . TRBJ1-6
CASSTTGTGVDEQFF TGTGCCAGCAGCACAACCGGGACAGGGGTGGATGAGCAGTTCTTC TRBV11-2 TRBD1 15 . TRBJ2-1
CASSTGQSQDGYTF TGCGCCAGCAGCACGGGACAGTCGCAAGATGGCTACACCTTC TRBV5-1 TRBD1 14 . TRBJ1-2
CASSRTSGGSYNEQFF TGCGCCAGCAGCCGGACTAGCGGGGGATCCTACAATGAGCAGTTCTTC TRBV5-1 TRBD2 16 . TRBJ2-1
CASSSGTALSGNTIYF TGTGCCAGCAGCTCCGGGACAGCTCTCTCTGGAAACACCATATATTTT TRBV7-8 TRBD1 16 . TRBJ1-3
CATLKTQGYNSPLHF TGTGCCACCTTAAAGACTCAGGGTTATAATTCACCCCTCCACTTT TRBV2 . 15 . TRBJ1-6
CASSPEDERRAKSLYRAFF TGTGCCAGCAGCCCTGAAGACGAGCGGCGGGCTAAGTCCTTATATCGAGCTTTCTTT TRBV7-2 . 19 . TRBJ1-1
CASSHGGGDYGYTF TGTGCCAGCAGTCACGGGGGAGGGGACTATGGCTACACCTTC TRBV5-4 . 14 . TRBJ1-2
CASSVGNSGADEQYF TGTGCCAGCAGCGTAGGGAATAGCGGGGCGGACGAGCAGTACTTC TRBV9 TRBD2 15 . TRBJ2-7
CASSVQGVMNTEAFF TGTGCCAGCAGTGTCCAAGGGGTCATGAACACTGAAGCTTTCTTT TRBV2 . 15 . TRBJ1-1
CASSFDWGVPFF TGTGCCAGCAGTTTTGATTGGGGGGTGCCGTTCTTC TRBV12-3/TRBV12-4 . 12 . TRBJ2-1
CASIPDGQGARELFF TGTGCCAGCATTCCTGACGGGCAGGGGGCTAGGGAGCTGTTTTTT TRBV6-6 TRBD1 15 . TRBJ2-2
CASSFGGTGELFF TGTGCCAGCAGTTTCGGTGGCACCGGGGAGCTGTTTTTT TRBV28 . 13 . TRBJ2-2
CSGGFDRASNQPQHF TGCAGCGGGGGTTTTGACAGGGCTAGCAATCAGCCCCAGCATTTT TRBV29-1 TRBD1 15 . TRBJ1-5
CASGRGILGSPLHF TGTGCCAGCGGACGGGGAATTTTAGGATCACCCCTCCACTTT TRBV28 . 14 . TRBJ1-6
CARTGVRQDYGYTF TGTGCCAGGACAGGGGTTCGGCAGGACTATGGCTACACCTTC TRBV6-4 TRBD1 14 . TRBJ1-2
CASARGGTAVGSEQYF TGTGCCAGCGCAAGGGGTGGGACAGCAGTTGGTTCTGAGCAGTACTTC TRBV27 TRBD1 16 . TRBJ2-7
CASSPRGTGGTGELFF TGTGCCAGCAGCCCTCGAGGGACAGGGGGCACCGGGGAGCTGTTTTTT TRBV7-2 TRBD1 16 . TRBJ2-2
CASSGKLTDRGPSGPHF TGTGCCAGCAGTGGTAAATTGACAGATCGAGGACCCTCCGGCCCCCACTTT TRBV25-1 . 17 . TRBJ1-6
CASSSSRGLASYEQYF TGTGCCAGTAGCTCGTCCAGAGGACTAGCTTCCTACGAGCAGTACTTC TRBV19 TRBD2 16 . TRBJ2-7
CASSFRTSAFF TGTGCCAGCAGTTTTCGGACATCAGCTTTCTTT TRBV28 . 11 . TRBJ1-1
CASSTTGTGGEQYF TGTGCCAGCAGCACCACCGGGACAGGGGGCGAGCAGTACTTC TRBV11-2 TRBD1 14 once TRBJ2-7
CASSSLGQRSYGYTF TGTGCCAGCAGTTCTCTCGGACAGCGATCCTATGGCTACACCTTC TRBV11-2 . 15 once TRBJ1-2
CASSSVPQGQYGYTF TGTGCCAGCAGTTCAGTCCCCCAGGGGCAGTATGGCTACACCTTC TRBV28 . 15 . TRBJ1-2
CASSESESYGYTF TGCGCCAGCAGTGAGTCGGAGTCCTATGGCTACACCTTC TRBV10-1 . 13 . TRBJ1-2
CASSLFSTGSPYNEQFF TGTGCCAGCAGCTTATTTTCGACAGGGAGCCCCTACAATGAGCAGTTCTTC TRBV7-6 TRBD1 17 . TRBJ2-1
CASTDRDNQPQHF TGCGCCAGCACTGACAGGGATAATCAGCCCCAGCATTTT TRBV10-2 TRBD1 13 . TRBJ1-5